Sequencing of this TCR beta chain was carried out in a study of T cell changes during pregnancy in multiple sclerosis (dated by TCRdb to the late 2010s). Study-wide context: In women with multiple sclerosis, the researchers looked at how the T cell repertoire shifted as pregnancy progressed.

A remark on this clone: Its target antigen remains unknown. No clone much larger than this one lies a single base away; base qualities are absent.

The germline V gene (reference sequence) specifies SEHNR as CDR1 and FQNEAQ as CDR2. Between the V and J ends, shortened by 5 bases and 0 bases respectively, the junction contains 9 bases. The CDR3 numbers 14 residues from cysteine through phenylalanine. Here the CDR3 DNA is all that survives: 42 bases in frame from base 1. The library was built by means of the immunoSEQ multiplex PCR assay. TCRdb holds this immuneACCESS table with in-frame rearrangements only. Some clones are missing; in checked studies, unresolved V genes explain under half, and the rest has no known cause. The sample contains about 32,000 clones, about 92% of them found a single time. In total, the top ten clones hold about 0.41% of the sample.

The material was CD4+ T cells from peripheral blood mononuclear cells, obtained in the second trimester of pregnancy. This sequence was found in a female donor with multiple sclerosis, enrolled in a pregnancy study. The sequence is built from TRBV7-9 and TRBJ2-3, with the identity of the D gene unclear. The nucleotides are TGTGCCAGCAGCATTTCACAGAGCACAGATACGCAGTATTTT. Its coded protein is CASSISQSTDTQYF.